This entry is about one TCR beta chain. The antigen is undetermined. Germline V gives CDR1 SGHAT, CDR2 FQNNGV. V was cut by 5 bases and J by 0 bases, with 14 bases left in between. This CDR3 has 16 amino acids. The entry originates in a study of CD8+ T cells in alopecia areata. Sequencing relied on a cDNA template that was reverse transcribed from extracted RNA. The table came from immunoSEQ multiplex PCR; TCRdb's copy has only in-frame clones and leaves some out. The data contain about 130,000 clones, around 58% of them singletons. Findings of the study overall: Normal skin contains resident alphabeta T cells, and these are also sequenced in scalp samples.

J is TRBJ1-3 and V is TRBV11-2; tentative D call: TRBD1 (5 bases). The receptor comes from a human donor with alopecia areata. The sequencing here drew on CD4+ T cells sorted from blood, taken at week 0. The CDR3 reads CASSPGTYSSGNTIYF. CDR3 coding DNA: TGTGCCAGCAGCCCGGGGACTTATAGCTCTGGAAACACCATATATTTT.